Following are 10 T cell receptor beta chains from one sample sequenced in a study of blood T cell repertoires in COVID-19. Generated by immunoSEQ multiplex PCR, the TCRdb table keeps only in-frame clones and is missing some. The sample lists around 69,000 clones; approximately 85% were seen once. Sequenced: peripheral blood. Receptors were obtained from a man between 50 and 59 years old with acute or convalescent COVID-19.

The rearrangement uses TRBV2 and TRBJ2-7; 9 bases agree with TRBD1. Germline V gene lookup returns CDR1 SNHLY and CDR2 FYNNEI. This CDR3 has 14 amino acids. V shed 7 bases and J 0 bases; nucleotides not matched to a gene: 4. The CDR3 nucleotides are TGTGCCAGCAAGGGACAGGGAAGCTCCTACGAGCAGTACGTC. Amino acid sequence: CASKGQGSSYEQYV.

This sequence joins TRBV27 and TRBJ2-1; 10 bases are a match to TRBD2. V was clipped by 5 bases and J by 13 bases; unmatched bases: 8. Germline values: CDR1 MNHEY, CDR2 SMNVEV (reference sequence). The CDR3 is 13 residues long. The CDR3 nucleotides read TGTGCCAGCAGTAGCACTAGCGGGGTTTTCCAGTTCTTC. The encoded protein is CASSSTSGVFQFF.

V gene TRBV7-6 combines with J gene TRBJ2-2; 8 bases are a match to TRBD1. Trimming took 3 bases from V and 2 from J; bases not matched to a gene: 14. The CDR3 loop spans 19 amino acids. The germline CDR1 and CDR2 sequences are SGHVS and FNYEAQ. CDR3 amino acids: CASSFRWGQERINTGELFF. The CDR3 region has the DNA TGTGCCAGCAGCTTCCGTTGGGGACAGGAGAGGATAAACACCGGGGAGCTGTTTTTT.

This clone has a handful of counts. The chain carries TRBV27 and TRBJ2-3; possible D gene TRBD1, 6 bases. Trimming removed 7 bases at V and 2 bases at J, with 13 bases between. This CDR3 region has 14 residues. Germline-derived CDR1 and CDR2 are MNHEY and SMNVEV (reference sequence). CDR3 DNA: TGTGCCAGCAATTCCGGGACAACCACAGATACGCAGTATTTT. Translated, it gives CASNSGTTTDTQYF.

V gene TRBV7-2 combines with J gene TRBJ1-1; 8 bases align to TRBD1. Germline V gene lookup returns CDR1 SGHTA and CDR2 FQGNSA. The CDR3 is 15 amino acids. The V gene end was trimmed by 6 bases and the J gene end by 8 bases; junction bases not matched to a gene: 14. The CDR3 loop reads CASRYTGQGVVEAFF. The CDR3 DNA reads as TGTGCCAGCAGATATACCGGACAGGGCGTCGTCGAAGCTTTCTTT. The whole variable domain, remainder taken from reference TRBV7-2 and TRBJ1-1, is GAGVSQSPSNKVTEKGKDVELRCDPISGHTALYWYRQSLGQGLEFLIYFQGNSAPDKSGLPSDRFSAERTGGSVSTLTIQRTQQEDSAVYLCASRYTGQGVVEAFFGQGTRLTVV.

The CDR3 loop reads CASSGGRGGYQPQHF. CDR3 coding DNA: TGTGCCAGCAGTGGGGGACGGGGGGGGTATCAGCCCCAGCATTTT. V usage is TRBV2 and J usage is TRBJ1-5; D perhaps matches TRBD1 (5 bases). Per germline, CDR1 SNHLY and CDR2 FYNNEI. The CDR3 runs to 15 residues. Trimming stripped 4 bases from V and 5 bases from J, with 15 bases between.

V usage is TRBV6-6 and J usage is TRBJ2-1; the D gene is possibly TRBD2 (5 bases). The CDR3 consists of 12 residues. Germline V gene sequence: CDR1 MNHNY, CDR2 SVGAGI (reference sequence). V was cut by 4 bases and J by 8 bases, with 9 bases left in between. CDR3 nucleotides: TGTGCCAGCAGTTCAACTAGTTATGAGCAGTTCTTC. This gives the protein CASSSTSYEQFF.

The V and J genes are TRBV2 and TRBJ2-5, with 7 bases aligning to TRBD2. The germline V gene encodes CDR1 SNHLY and CDR2 FYNNEI. With V trimmed by 4 bases and J by 5 bases, 10 bases remained unmatched. This CDR3 region has 15 residues. CDR3 residues: CASSVERGSGETQYF. CDR3 DNA: TGTGCCAGCAGTGTCGAGCGGGGTTCAGGGGAGACCCAGTACTTC. Drawing the rest from reference TRBV2 and TRBJ2-5, the complete variable domain is EPEVTQTPSHQVTQMGQEVILRCVPISNHLYFYWYRQILGQKVEFLVSFYNNEISEKSEIFDDQFSVERPDGSNFTLKIRSTKLEDSAMYFCASSVERGSGETQYFGPGTRLLVL.

The chain carries TRBV5-4 and TRBJ2-1; D is uncertain. The germline V and J ends were trimmed by 0 bases and 0 bases, with 7 bases remaining between them. The CDR3 runs 15 residues. Germline V gene lookup returns CDR1 SGHNT and CDR2 YYREEE (reference sequence). The CDR3: CASSLDQVSYNEQFF. CDR3 in DNA: TGTGCCAGCAGCTTGGATCAGGTCTCCTACAATGAGCAGTTCTTC.

The chain combines TRBV18 with TRBJ2-1; D possibly corresponds to TRBD1 (6 bases). V lost 3 bases, J lost 0 bases, and 9 bases lay in between. The length of the CDR3 is 15 residues. Germline loops: CDR1 KGHSH, CDR2 LQKENI. Here the CDR3 DNA reads TGTGCCAGCTCACCGAAGACAGGCTCCTACAATGAGCAGTTCTTC. The encoded protein is CASSPKTGSYNEQFF. Variable domain in full (rest from reference TRBV18 and TRBJ2-1): NAGVMQNPRHLVRRRGQEARLRCSPMKGHSHVYWYRQLPEEGLKFMVYLQKENIIDESGMPKERFSAEFPKEGPSILRIQQVVRGDSAAYFCASSPKTGSYNEQFFGPGTRLTVL.